The clone carrying this T cell receptor beta chain was observed a handful of times. Its antigen remains unknown. Patients included in sequencing had previously demonstrated CD8+CD57+ cell expansion by flow cytometry. All participating patients were living with severe acquired aplastic anemia. No patient had been given any therapy when blood was sampled. The data were taken from a study of CD8+CD57+ T cells in acquired aplastic anemia. On the study more broadly: Sorting CD4+ and CD8+ cells gave DNA averaging about 3.1 ug.

Investigators profiled TCR beta VDJ and CDR3 from genomic DNA template. TCRdb itself ran the reads through MiXCR, one entry per CDR3 protein. The data hold hundreds of thousands of distinct CDR3 sequences, with about a third observed a single time. Study outcomes and limitations: Overlap between patients and controls comprised about 30 CD8+ CDR3 sequences.

Looked up from germline, CDR1 is MNHNS and CDR2 is SASEGT. The CDR3 consists of 13 residues. The germline V and J ends were trimmed by 3 bases and 8 bases, with 10 bases remaining between them. J is TRBJ1-4 and V is TRBV6-1; maybe TRBD1 (5 bases). Input material: sorted CD4+, CD8+, or CD8+CD57+ T cells (not recorded which) from PBMCs. The TCR originated in a human donor with aplastic anemia. CDR3 amino acids: CASSDRVGEKLFF. CDR3 DNA: TGTGCCAGCAGTGACAGGGTTGGCGAAAAACTGTTTTTT.